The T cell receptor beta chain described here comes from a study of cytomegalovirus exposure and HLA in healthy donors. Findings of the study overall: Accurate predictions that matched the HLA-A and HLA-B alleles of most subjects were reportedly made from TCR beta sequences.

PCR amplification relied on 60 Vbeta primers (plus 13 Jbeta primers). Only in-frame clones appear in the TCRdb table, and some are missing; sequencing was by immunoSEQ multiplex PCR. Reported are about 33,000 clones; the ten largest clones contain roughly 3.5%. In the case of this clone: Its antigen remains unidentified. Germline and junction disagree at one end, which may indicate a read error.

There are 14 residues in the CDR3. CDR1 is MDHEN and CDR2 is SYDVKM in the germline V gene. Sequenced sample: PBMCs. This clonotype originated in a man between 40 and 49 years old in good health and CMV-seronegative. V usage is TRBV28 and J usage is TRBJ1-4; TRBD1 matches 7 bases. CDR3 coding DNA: TGTGCCAGCAGCTTATTAGGACAGGTTGAAAAACTGTTTTTT. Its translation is CASSLLGQVEKLFF.